The 9 T cell receptor beta chains presented below share a single source sample, sequenced in a study of identical twins. TCRdb re-analysed the 5' RACE reads in MiXCR, keeping a single row per CDR3 protein. The data hold a few hundred thousand distinct CDR3 sequences, with 10% to 15% observed a single time. These data also featured in a second study, about yellow fever vaccine responses in identical twins.

Sequenced material: CD8+ T cells sorted from blood. The source is a woman younger than 35 in good health.

J is TRBJ2-3 and V is TRBV14; D perhaps matches TRBD2 (6 bases). This CDR3 is 14 amino acids long. Germline V CDR1 and CDR2: SGHDN, FVKESK. The V gene lost 3 bases and the J gene lost 4 bases, with 11 bases spanning the gap. CDR3 loop: CASSHSGRSDTQYF. CDR3 coding DNA: TGTGCCAGCAGCCATTCAGGGAGGTCAGATACGCAGTATTTT.

This chain links TRBV7-9 with TRBJ2-4; 8 bases fit TRBD2. After removal of 5 bases from V and 11 bases from J, the junction contained 5 bases not matched to a gene. CDR3 length: 12 amino acids. Germline V gene lookup returns CDR1 SEHNR and CDR2 FQNEAQ (reference sequence). Written as DNA, the CDR3 is TGTGCCAGCAGCCCGGGTAGCGGGGTTCAGTACTTC. This translates into CASSPGSGVQYF. Supplemented by reference TRBV7-9 and TRBJ2-4, the full variable domain reads DTGVSQNPRHKITKRGQNVTFRCDPISEHNRLYWYRQTLGQGPEFLTYFQNEAQLEKSRLLSDRFSAERPKGSFSTLEIQRTEQGDSAMYLCASSPGSGVQYFGAGTRLSVL.

V usage is TRBV6-1 and J usage is TRBJ2-7; 13 nucleotides match TRBD2. The CDR3 length is 15 residues. Germline V gives CDR1 MNHNS, CDR2 SASEGT. V lost 5 bases, J lost 2 bases, and 3 bases stayed unmatched. The CDR3 is CASSMGTSGTYEQYF. The CDR3 DNA reads as TGTGCCAGCAGTATGGGGACTAGCGGGACCTACGAGCAGTACTTC.

V is TRBV7-9 and J is TRBJ2-2; D is possibly TRBD2 (6 bases). This CDR3 has 16 amino acids. Trimming took off 5 bases at V and 1 base at J, with 14 bases between the two ends. Germline V gene data show CDR1 as SEHNR and CDR2 as FQNEAQ (reference sequence). The CDR3 sequence is CASSPAVGGNTGELFF. The CDR3 bases are TGTGCCAGCAGCCCAGCGGTGGGGGGGAACACCGGGGAGCTGTTTTTT.

This clonotype was seen ten or more times. The chain recombines TRBV6-1 with TRBJ2-5; 7 nucleotides line up with TRBD2. The CDR3 sequence is 18 residues long. Germline values: CDR1 MNHNS, CDR2 SASEGT. Trimming cost V 6 bases and J 0 bases; bases outside gene matches: 16. The chain's CDR3 is CASRQPGLRTLYQETQYF. CDR3 in DNA: TGTGCCAGCAGGCAACCGGGACTACGTACGTTGTACCAAGAGACCCAGTACTTC.

Ten or more counts support this clonotype. This chain uses TRBV24-1 with TRBJ1-2; D gene unclear. Germline V gene sequence: CDR1 KGHDR, CDR2 SFDVKD. The ends were cut back, 3 bases at V and 1 base at J, with 5 bases in the middle. The CDR3 has 13 residues. The CDR3 nucleotides are TGTGCCACCAGTGATGGGGATAACTATGGCTACACCTTC. It yields the protein CATSDGDNYGYTF.

The chain recombines TRBV27 with TRBJ2-1; 8 nucleotides align to TRBD2. Trimming removed 7 bases from V and 4 bases from J; junction bases left unmatched: 12. This CDR3 has 16 amino acids. Per the germline V gene, CDR1 is MNHEY and CDR2 is SMNVEV (reference sequence). The CDR3 DNA is TGTGCCAGCAAGGCCCTAAGCGGGAGACCGTACAATGAGCAGTTCTTC. It yields the protein CASKALSGRPYNEQFF.

This clonotype was seen only a few times. The chain uses TRBV7-2 and TRBJ2-3; a weak D match, TRBD2 (5 bases). There are 14 residues in the CDR3. Germline V lookup: CDR1 SGHTA, CDR2 FQGNSA. V was cut by 1 base and J by 5 bases, with 10 bases left in between. In DNA, the CDR3 is TGTGCCAGCAGCTTAGTTCTCGAGGGAGATACGCAGTATTTT. Translation gives CASSLVLEGDTQYF.

The rearrangement joins TRBV25-1 to TRBJ2-2; 8 nucleotides agree with TRBD1. After removal of 8 bases from V and 7 bases from J, the junction contained 3 bases not matched to a gene. The CDR3 length is 12 residues. Germline V CDR1 and CDR2: MGHDK, SYGVNS. The CDR3 is CASRQGHGELFF. The CDR3 coding sequence is TGTGCCAGCCGACAGGGGCACGGGGAGCTGTTTTTT.